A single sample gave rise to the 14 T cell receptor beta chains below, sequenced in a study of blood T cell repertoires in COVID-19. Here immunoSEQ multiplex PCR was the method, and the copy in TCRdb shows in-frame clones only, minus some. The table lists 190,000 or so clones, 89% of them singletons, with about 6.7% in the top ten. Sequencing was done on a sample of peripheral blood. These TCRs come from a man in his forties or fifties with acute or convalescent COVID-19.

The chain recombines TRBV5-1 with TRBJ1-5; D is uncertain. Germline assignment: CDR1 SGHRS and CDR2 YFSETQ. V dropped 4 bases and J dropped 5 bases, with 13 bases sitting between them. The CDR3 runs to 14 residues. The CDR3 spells CASSPQEGYQPQHF. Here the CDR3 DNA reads TGCGCCAGCAGCCCCCAGGAGGGTTATCAGCCCCAGCATTTT.

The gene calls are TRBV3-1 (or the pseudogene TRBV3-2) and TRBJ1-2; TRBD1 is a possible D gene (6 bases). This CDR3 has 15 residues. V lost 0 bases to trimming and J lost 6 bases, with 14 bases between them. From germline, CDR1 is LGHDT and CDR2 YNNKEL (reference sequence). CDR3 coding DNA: TGTGCCAGCAGCCAAGATTACAGGGAGATTCATGGCTACACCTTC. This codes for CASSQDYREIHGYTF.

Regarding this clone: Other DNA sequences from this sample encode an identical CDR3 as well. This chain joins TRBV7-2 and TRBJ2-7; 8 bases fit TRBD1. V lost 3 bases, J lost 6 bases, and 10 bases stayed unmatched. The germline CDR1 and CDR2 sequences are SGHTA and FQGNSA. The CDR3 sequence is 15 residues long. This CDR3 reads CASSFPDRGLFEQYF. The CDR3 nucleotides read TGTGCCAGCAGCTTCCCCGACAGGGGCCTTTTCGAGCAGTACTTC.

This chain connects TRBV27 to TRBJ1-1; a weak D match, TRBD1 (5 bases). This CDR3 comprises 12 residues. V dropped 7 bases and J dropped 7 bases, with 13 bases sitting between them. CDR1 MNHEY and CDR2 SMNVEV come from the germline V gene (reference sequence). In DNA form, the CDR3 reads TGTGCCAGCAACGGGGGTGTGGGTGAAGCTTTCTTT. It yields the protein CASNGGVGEAFF.

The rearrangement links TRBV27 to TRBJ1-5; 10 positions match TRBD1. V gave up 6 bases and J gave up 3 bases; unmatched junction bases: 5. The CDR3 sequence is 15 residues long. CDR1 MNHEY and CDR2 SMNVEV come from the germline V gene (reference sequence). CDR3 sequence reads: CASRTGGDPNQPQHF. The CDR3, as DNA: TGTGCCAGCAGGACAGGGGGCGATCCCAATCAGCCCCAGCATTTT.

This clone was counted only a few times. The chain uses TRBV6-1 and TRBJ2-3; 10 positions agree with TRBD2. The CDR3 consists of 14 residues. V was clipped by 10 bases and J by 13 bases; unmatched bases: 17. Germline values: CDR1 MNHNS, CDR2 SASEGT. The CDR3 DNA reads TGTGCCACCCTGGCAGCGGGGGGGCCGTTTCATAAGTATTTT. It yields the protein CATLAAGGPFHKYF.

CDR3 coding DNA: TGTGCCAGTAGTATCGGACAGGGGGCGCAGTACGAGCAGTACTTC. This gives the protein CASSIGQGAQYEQYF. V and J are TRBV19 and TRBJ2-7; 11 bases align to TRBD1. Losses at the gene ends were 3 bases for V and 4 bases for J; bases not matched to a gene: 5. Germline V gene sequence: CDR1 LNHDA, CDR2 SQIVND (reference sequence). This CDR3 spans 15 amino acids.

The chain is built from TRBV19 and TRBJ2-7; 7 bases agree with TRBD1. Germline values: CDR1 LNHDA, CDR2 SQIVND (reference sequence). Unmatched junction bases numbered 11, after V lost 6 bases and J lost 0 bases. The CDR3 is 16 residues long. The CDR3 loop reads CASSPDRDPSSYEQYF. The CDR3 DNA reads TGTGCCAGTAGCCCTGACAGGGACCCGAGCTCCTACGAGCAGTACTTC.

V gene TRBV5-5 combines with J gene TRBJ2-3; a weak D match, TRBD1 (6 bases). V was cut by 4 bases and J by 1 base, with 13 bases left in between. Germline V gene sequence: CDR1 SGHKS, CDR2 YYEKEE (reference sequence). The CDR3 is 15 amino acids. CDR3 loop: CASSRNYRGTDTQYF. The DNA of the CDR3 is TGTGCCAGCAGCCGGAACTACAGGGGCACAGATACGCAGTATTTT.

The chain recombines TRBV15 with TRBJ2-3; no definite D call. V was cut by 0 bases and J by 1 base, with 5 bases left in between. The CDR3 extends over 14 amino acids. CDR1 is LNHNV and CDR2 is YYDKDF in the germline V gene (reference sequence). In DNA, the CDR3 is TGTGCCACCAGCAGAGAACGGGGCACAGATACGCAGTATTTT. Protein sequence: CATSRERGTDTQYF.

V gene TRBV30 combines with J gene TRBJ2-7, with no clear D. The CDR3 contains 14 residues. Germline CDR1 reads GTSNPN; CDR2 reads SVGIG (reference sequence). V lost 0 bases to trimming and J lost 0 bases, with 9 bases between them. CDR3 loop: CAWSVRLASYEQYF. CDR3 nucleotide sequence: TGTGCCTGGAGTGTACGCTTAGCCTCCTACGAGCAGTACTTC. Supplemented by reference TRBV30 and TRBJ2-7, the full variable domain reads SQTIHQWPATLVQPVGSPLSLECTVEGTSNPNLYWYRQAAGRGLQLLFYSVGIGQISSEVPQNLSASRPQDRQFILSSKKLLLSDSGFYLCAWSVRLASYEQYFGPGTRLTVT.

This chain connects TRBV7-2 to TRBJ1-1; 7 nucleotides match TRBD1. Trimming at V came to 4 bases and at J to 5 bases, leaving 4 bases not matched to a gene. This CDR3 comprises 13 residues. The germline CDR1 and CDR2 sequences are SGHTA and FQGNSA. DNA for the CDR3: TGTGCCAGCAGCTCCCTACAGGGGACTGAAGCTTTCTTT. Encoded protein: CASSSLQGTEAFF.

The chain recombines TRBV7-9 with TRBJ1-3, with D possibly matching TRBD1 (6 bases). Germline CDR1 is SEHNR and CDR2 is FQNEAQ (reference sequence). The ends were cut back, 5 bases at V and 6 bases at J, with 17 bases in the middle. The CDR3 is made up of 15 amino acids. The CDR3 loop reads CASSQTGSPANTIYF. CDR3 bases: TGTGCCAGCAGCCAGACAGGAAGCCCGGCAAACACCATATATTTT.

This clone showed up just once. CDR3 in amino acids: CASSHLAGGAYEQYF. For the CDR3, the DNA is TGTGCCAGCAGTCACCTAGCGGGGGGGGCCTACGAGCAGTACTTC. The chain employs TRBV5-6 and TRBJ2-7; 12 nucleotides align to TRBD2. The CDR3 length is 15 residues. The V gene's germline CDR1 is SGHDT and CDR2 YYEEEE. J gave up 2 bases and V 5 bases, and 5 bases lay outside the gene matches.